These T cell receptor beta chains were read from a single sample in a study of shared clonotypes between healthy human individuals. TCRdb keeps only in-frame clones here, not all; method: immunoSEQ multiplex PCR. This sample carries around 1.4 million clones, just under 99% of them seen once, and the ten largest clones take roughly 0.35%. The sequenced sample was naive CD4+ T cells sorted from blood. Receptor source: a man aged 25-45 years in good health. The CDR3 runs from the conserved cysteine through the conserved F or W. Each record gives: V gene, J gene, clone size, D gene, CDR3 length, CDR3 protein. The D gene is left open where the match is weak. The size field is filled for only some rows; it gives once, few, many or a size class.

>TRBV28|TRBJ1-5|.|.|13
CASSPISNQPQHF
>TRBV5-4|TRBJ2-3|.|TRBD2|17
CASNPRGVAGGPDTQYF
>TRBV14|TRBJ1-3|.|TRBD1|15
CASSQVGTAGNTIYF
>TRBV18|TRBJ2-7|.|TRBD2|15
CASSPVGAGGYEQYF
>TRBV18|TRBJ1-5|.|.|18
CASSPLPPVAGPKTPQHF
>TRBV28|TRBJ1-5|.|.|16
CASRLYSTGFGQPQHF
>TRBV19|TRBJ2-2|.|.|15
CASSMQGSNTGELFF
>TRBV7-8|TRBJ2-2|.|TRBD1|15
CASRFPQGVTGELFF
>TRBV13|TRBJ2-5|.|TRBD1|15
CASSLEGQLGETQYF
>TRBV7-6|TRBJ2-1|.|TRBD1|16
CASSFGTASSYNEQFF
>TRBV21-1|TRBJ1-2|.|.|19
CASSTPIGQGRGVNYGYTF
>TRBV4-3|TRBJ2-1|.|.|15
CASSQVPGSHNEQFF
>TRBV2|TRBJ1-2|.|TRBD1|15
CASSERDRRLYGYTF
>TRBV7-2|TRBJ2-5|.|TRBD1|13
CASRNRGQETQYF
>TRBV7-2|TRBJ2-7|.|.|15
CASSLMPGSSYEQYF
>TRBV20-1|TRBJ2-3|.|.|11
CSARTSFAQYF
>TRBV7-9|TRBJ2-7|.|.|11
CASIKGYEQYF
>TRBV7-8|TRBJ1-5|.|TRBD1|19
CASSSQITIGTGVHQPQHF
>TRBV29-1|TRBJ1-1|once|TRBD1|14
CSVERDRVGTEAFF
>TRBV9|TRBJ2-3|.|TRBD2|15
CASSGGLEGTDTQYF
>TRBV28|TRBJ2-7|.|TRBD2|16
CASSRGAVAGIYEQYF